Included here is one T cell receptor beta chain sequence, with context. Participants came from 24 US areas, aged roughly 18 to 89 years. Participants were placed into cohorts based on the clinical history they reported. In the original workflow: Counts of nucleated cells, estimated from reference gene primer amplification, were obtained. Clones were read by immunoSEQ multiplex PCR, and TCRdb kept only the in-frame ones, dropping some. D and trimming come from the DNA, and the V and J calls and clone size come from that table. The data show hundreds of thousands of clones, with around nine tenths seen just once and 10% held by the top ten. Germline lookup yields CDR1 MDHEN and CDR2 SYDVKM. The CDR3 totals 15 residues. With 3 bases removed from V and 1 base from J, the gap between germline ends came to 12 bases. This sample is drawn from a study of blood T cell repertoires in COVID-19. Study context: Nucleic acid was either cDNA or gDNA, and it came from T cells, B-cell-depleted T cells, or PBMCs.

Material: PBMCs or T cells enriched from blood (not recorded which). This rearrangement joins TRBV28 to TRBJ1-2; D perhaps matches TRBD1 (5 bases). This sequence originates from a woman in her fifties or sixties who had recovered from COVID-19. The CDR3 nucleotides are TGTGCCAGCAGTTTTTCCCAGGGTTTTAACTATGGCTACACCTTC. The encoded protein is CASSFSQGFNYGYTF.